A single sample gave rise to the 5 T cell receptor beta chains below, sequenced in a study of control samples from healthy donors and cancer patients. Method: immunoSEQ multiplex PCR; TCRdb's copy keeps in-frame clones and lacks some. Seen here are fewer than 80,000 clones, 85% to 90% observed once, and the top ten hold roughly 5.7%. Sample: PBMCs. The receptors originated from a man in his sixties with colorectal cancer.

The chain recombines TRBV2 with TRBJ1-5; D is unresolved. Germline CDR1 SNHLY, CDR2 FYNNEI. There are 14 residues in the CDR3. V dropped 8 bases and J dropped 0 bases, with 11 bases sitting between them. The CDR3 bases are TGTGCCAGCCTAGACGGAGATAGCAATCAGCCCCAGCATTTT. The encoded protein is CASLDGDSNQPQHF.

The J gene is TRBJ2-3, the V gene TRBV1. TRBV1 represents a pseudogene. The CDR3 totals 13 residues. This CDR3 reads CTSSGCEMDTQYF. The DNA for the CDR3 is TGCACCAGCAGCGGGTGTGAGATGGATACGCAGTATTTT.

The CDR3 region is CASSLDFVNNEQFF. DNA of the CDR3: TGTGCCAGCAGCTTAGATTTCGTAAACAATGAGCAGTTCTTC. The J gene is TRBJ2-1, the V gene TRBV7-2, with D uncertain. This CDR3 is 14 amino acids long. CDR1 and CDR2 from the germline V gene are SGHTA and FQGNSA. V lost 1 base and J 5 bases, leaving 9 bases between the germline ends.

This rearrangement joins TRBV2 to TRBJ1-2; unclear D gene. V was trimmed by 4 bases and J by 0 bases, leaving 12 bases between them. This CDR3 contains 15 residues. In germline, CDR1 is SNHLY, CDR2 FYNNEI. CDR3 protein: CASSVNTPANYGYTF. DNA of the CDR3: TGTGCCAGCAGTGTTAACACACCAGCTAACTATGGCTACACCTTC.

This sequence joins TRBV19 and TRBJ2-3; 8 nucleotides agree with TRBD1. Germline V gene data show CDR1 as LNHDA and CDR2 as SQIVND (reference sequence). CDR3 size: 16 residues. V was pared by 2 bases and J by 1 base, with 5 bases of the junction left unmatched. CDR3 coding DNA: TGTGCCAGTAGTATACAGGGGGCTTATGGCACAGATACGCAGTATTTT. Protein: CASSIQGAYGTDTQYF.